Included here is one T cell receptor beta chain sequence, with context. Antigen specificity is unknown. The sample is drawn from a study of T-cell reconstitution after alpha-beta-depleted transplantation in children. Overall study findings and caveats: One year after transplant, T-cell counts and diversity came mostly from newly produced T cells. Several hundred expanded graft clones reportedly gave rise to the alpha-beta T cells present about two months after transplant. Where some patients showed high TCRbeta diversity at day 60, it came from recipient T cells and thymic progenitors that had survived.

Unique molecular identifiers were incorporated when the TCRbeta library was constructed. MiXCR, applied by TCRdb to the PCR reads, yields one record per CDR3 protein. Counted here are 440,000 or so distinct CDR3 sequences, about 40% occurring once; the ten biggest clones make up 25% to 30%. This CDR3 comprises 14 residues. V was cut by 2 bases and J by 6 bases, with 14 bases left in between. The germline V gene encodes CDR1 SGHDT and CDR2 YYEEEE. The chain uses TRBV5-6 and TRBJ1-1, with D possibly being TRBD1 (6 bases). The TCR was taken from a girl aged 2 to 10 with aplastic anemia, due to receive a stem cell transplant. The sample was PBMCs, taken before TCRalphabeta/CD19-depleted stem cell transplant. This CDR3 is CASSLTRGWPEAFF. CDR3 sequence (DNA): TGTGCCAGCAGCTTAACCAGGGGTTGGCCTGAAGCTTTCTTT.